This T cell receptor (beta chain) is from a study of T cells in localized non-small cell lung cancer. Study-wide results and limits: When the top 100 tumor clones were examined, a median around 61 of them also appeared in the adjacent lung, which was paired and uninvolved. Heterogeneity remains possible, as sequencing covered one tumor region only. Increased T cell density in blood showed an association with longer overall survival.

As concerns this clone: Antigen: not known.

J was trimmed by 4 bases and V by 2 bases; bases with no gene match: 3. The CDR3 length is 15 residues. In germline, CDR1 is MNHEY, CDR2 SVGAGI. Data came from immunoSEQ multiplex PCR; TCRdb stores just in-frame clones and leaves some out. Among roughly 17,000 clones listed, around 83% were seen once. The V call is TRBV6-5, the J call TRBJ1-2; 11 nucleotides match TRBD1. The sequence was collected from a female donor older than 55 with stage I lung adenocarcinoma. The sequences come from peripheral blood, collected before any cancer treatment. CDR3 sequence (DNA): TGTGCCAGCAGTTACCAAGGACAGGGGGCCTATGGCTACACCTTC. Its translation is CASSYQGQGAYGYTF.